The next 13 T cell receptor beta chains were all read from a single sample in a study of cytomegalovirus exposure and HLA in healthy donors. Here immunoSEQ multiplex PCR was the method, and the copy in TCRdb shows in-frame clones only, minus some. The table shows 130,000 or so clones, with roughly 91% occurring only once. Specimen: PBMCs. The origin of the receptors is a man aged 30 to 45 in good health and CMV-seronegative.

V is TRBV6-1 and J is TRBJ1-1; no reliable D call. The germline gives CDR1 MNHNS, CDR2 SASEGT. V was shortened by 8 bases and J by 4 bases, with 17 bases between the two germline ends. The CDR3 is 14 amino acids. In DNA form, the CDR3 reads TGTGCCAGCCCTAAACACGGACTTAGCACTGAAGCTTTCTTT. Encoded protein: CASPKHGLSTEAFF.

The J gene is TRBJ2-7, the V gene TRBV7-9; D gene ambiguous. The germline V gene has CDR1 SEHNR and CDR2 FQNEAQ (reference sequence). There are 16 residues in the CDR3. With 4 bases removed from V and 5 bases from J, the gap between germline ends came to 21 bases. DNA of the CDR3: TGTGCCAGCAGCTCCTCCCCGGTGACACCGAACAACGAGCAGTACTTC. Its translation is CASSSSPVTPNNEQYF.

The J gene is TRBJ2-6, the V gene TRBV11-1; D uncertain. The germline gives CDR1 SGHAT, CDR2 FQDESV (reference sequence). V gave up 5 bases and J gave up 0 bases, with 8 bases separating them. This CDR3 spans 15 amino acids. The CDR3 DNA is TGTGCCAGCAGCCCCCCCTACTCTGGGGCCAACGTCCTGACTTTC. This encodes CASSPPYSGANVLTF. Using reference TRBV11-1 and TRBJ2-6 for the parts outside the CDR3, the full variable domain is EAEVAQSPRYKITEKSQAVAFWCDPISGHATLYWYRQILGQGPELLVQFQDESVVDDSQLPKDRFSAERLKGVDSTLKIQPAELGDSAMYLCASSPPYSGANVLTFGAGSRLTVL.

This chain connects TRBV6-5 to TRBJ1-2, with 11 bases aligning to TRBD1. CDR3 size: 15 residues. Germline values: CDR1 MNHEY, CDR2 SVGAGI. V trimming: 6 bases; J trimming: 2 bases; junction bases outside the gene matches: 5. CDR3 coding DNA: TGTGCCAGCAGAAACGGACAGGGGGCAAACTATGGCTACACCTTC. It specifies CASRNGQGANYGYTF.

This chain links TRBV6-5 with TRBJ2-7; D gene ambiguous. Trimming removed 0 bases from V and 1 base from J, with 10 bases in between. There are 15 residues in the CDR3. Germline loops: CDR1 MNHEY, CDR2 SVGAGI. CDR3 loop: CASSYSGSRSYEQYF. CDR3 DNA: TGTGCCAGCAGTTACTCGGGCAGTCGGTCCTACGAGCAGTACTTC.

The V call is TRBV7-9, the J call TRBJ1-2; 9 bases line up with TRBD1. Germline assignment: CDR1 SEHNR and CDR2 FQNEAQ (reference sequence). This CDR3 contains 15 residues. The trim removed 3 bases at V and 7 bases at J, leaving 9 bases unmatched. Here the CDR3 reads CASSFNLGGQGGYTF. As DNA, the CDR3 is TGTGCCAGCAGCTTCAACCTTGGGGGACAGGGTGGCTACACCTTC.

This clone has more than one count but fewer than ten. The chain employs TRBV6-4 and TRBJ2-2; 7 bases fit TRBD2. Germline V lookup: CDR1 MRHNA, CDR2 SNTAGT. J lost 3 bases, V lost 0 bases, and 4 bases had no gene match. The CDR3 consists of 16 residues. The DNA for the CDR3 is TGTGCCAGCAGTGACTCCGCTAGCGGTGACACCGGGGAGCTGTTTTTT. Translation gives CASSDSASGDTGELFF.

The chain joins TRBV19 to TRBJ2-3, with a possible D match to TRBD1 (6 bases). The germline CDR1 and CDR2 sequences are LNHDA and SQIVND (reference sequence). The CDR3 has 16 amino acids. Between the trimmed V and J ends, which lost 6 bases and 2 bases, there was a span of 18 bases. The CDR3 coding sequence is TGTGCCAGTAGACCCCCGGACAGCACCAACACAGATACGCAGTATTTT. Translating gives CASRPPDSTNTDTQYF.

This rearrangement joins TRBV5-5 to TRBJ1-5; weak D call: TRBD1 (5 bases). Trimming cost V 1 base and J 4 bases, with 15 bases left between them. Germline lookup yields CDR1 SGHKS and CDR2 YYEKEE (reference sequence). The CDR3 extends over 16 amino acids. The CDR3 DNA reads TGTGCCAGCAGCTTGCAGCCCCATGGGGGGAATCAGCCCCAGCATTTT. As protein: CASSLQPHGGNQPQHF.

The rearrangement uses TRBV6-1 and TRBJ1-2; D remains unclear. The V gene lost 2 bases and the J gene lost 5 bases, with 15 bases spanning the gap. The CDR3 runs 15 residues. Per the germline V gene, CDR1 is MNHNS and CDR2 is SASEGT. The CDR3 DNA sequence: TGTGCCAGCAGTGAACTGAAACTTGGAGGGTATGGCTACACCTTC. The encoded protein is CASSELKLGGYGYTF.

This clone occurred once. This chain links TRBV2 with TRBJ1-6, with D perhaps TRBD1 (5 bases). Trimming removed 2 bases at V and 2 bases at J, with 7 bases between. CDR1 SNHLY and CDR2 FYNNEI come from the germline V gene. The CDR3 is 15 residues long. The CDR3 loop reads CASSERGTYNSPLHF. In DNA form, the CDR3 reads TGTGCCAGCAGTGAAAGGGGTACCTATAATTCACCCCTCCACTTT. Full variable domain (rest looked up from reference TRBV2 and TRBJ1-6): EPEVTQTPSHQVTQMGQEVILRCVPISNHLYFYWYRQILGQKVEFLVSFYNNEISEKSEIFDDQFSVERPDGSNFTLKIRSTKLEDSAMYFCASSERGTYNSPLHFGNGTRLTVT.

The CDR3 loop reads CATGTGGNQPQHF. CDR3 sequence (DNA): TGCGCCACCGGGACAGGGGGCAATCAGCCCCAGCATTTT. The rearrangement links TRBV10-2 to TRBJ1-5; 10 nucleotides align to TRBD1. The CDR3 has 13 amino acids. J was trimmed by 2 bases and V by 10 bases; bases with no gene match: 2. Per germline, CDR1 WSHSY and CDR2 SAAADI.

CDR3: CASSRWTGRSTEAFF. The DNA of the CDR3 is TGTGCCAGCAGCAGATGGACAGGGAGGTCCACTGAAGCTTTCTTT. The V call is TRBV7-2, the J call TRBJ1-1; 8 bases are a match to TRBD1. J lost 4 bases, V lost 5 bases, and 9 bases had no gene match. The CDR3 spans 15 residues. Germline-derived CDR1 and CDR2 are SGHTA and FQGNSA.